The rows below give T cell receptor beta chains drawn from one sample of a study of blood T cell repertoires in COVID-19. TCRdb keeps only in-frame clones here, not all; method: immunoSEQ multiplex PCR. The sample records about 440,000 clones, around 90% being singletons. Input material: PBMCs or T cells enriched from blood (not recorded which). These receptors were collected from a man between 18 and 35 years old who had recovered from COVID-19. Both conserved end residues are trimmed from each CDR3.

TRBV3-1/TRBV3-2 ASSQNRGGSNQPQH
TRBV7-8 ASSQGTGGYT
TRBV28 ASRSAGDVNEQF
TRBV5-1 ASSLGGAGAYEQY
TRBV27 ASSSSVSVPNPDEQF
TRBV5-5 AGSQGAWNTEAF
TRBV5-4 ASSLEGGSQPQH
TRBV21-1 ASSGTSGTDYYEQY
TRBV5-1 ASSLGGFGETQY
TRBV14 ASSRSNSGNTIY
TRBV7-9 AVQGAGYGNTEAF
TRBV6-5 ASRTSGGARDTQY